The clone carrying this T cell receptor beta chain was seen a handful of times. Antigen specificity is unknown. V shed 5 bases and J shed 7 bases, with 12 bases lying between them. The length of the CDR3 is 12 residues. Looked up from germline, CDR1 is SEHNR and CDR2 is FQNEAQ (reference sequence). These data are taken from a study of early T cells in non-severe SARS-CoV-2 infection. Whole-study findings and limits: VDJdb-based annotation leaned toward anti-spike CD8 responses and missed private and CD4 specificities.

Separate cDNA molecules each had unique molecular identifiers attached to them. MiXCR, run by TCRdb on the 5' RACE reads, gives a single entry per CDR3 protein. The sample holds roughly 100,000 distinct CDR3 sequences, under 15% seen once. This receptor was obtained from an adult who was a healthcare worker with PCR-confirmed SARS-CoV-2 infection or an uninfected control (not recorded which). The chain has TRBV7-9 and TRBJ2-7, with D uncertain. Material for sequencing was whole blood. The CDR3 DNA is TGTGCCAGCAGCCCCCTCGTCGGGGAGCAGTACTTC. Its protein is CASSPLVGEQYF.